What follows describes a single TCR beta chain. Its cognate antigen is unknown. Every one of the donors was a Caucasian adult that lived in Nashville, Tennessee. The sample originates from a study of shared clonotypes between healthy human individuals. Study information: A few men and a couple of women, aged 18 to 49, were donors. Regarding the study as a whole: Shared across four donors were around 5% of the naive CD4 clonotypes.

Generated by immunoSEQ multiplex PCR, the TCRdb table keeps only in-frame clones and is missing some. The sample includes about 2.5 million clones, less than 95% of them seen just once. The V end lost 2 bases, the J end lost 0 bases, and 11 bases lay between the germline ends. Germline CDR1 MNHEY, CDR2 SVGAGI. The CDR3 totals 16 residues. The chain uses TRBV6-5 and TRBJ2-4; D is perhaps TRBD2 (5 bases). This sequence was found in a man between 18 and 35 years old in good health. Some clones in this sample may be carry-over from other donors' samples. The sequenced material came from naive CD4+ T cells from PBMCs. Documented subset: CD45RA+ positively selected. The CDR3 sequence is CASSYGSGLAKNIQYF. The CDR3 coding sequence is TGTGCCAGCAGTTACGGGTCAGGACTAGCCAAAAACATTCAGTACTTC.